Below are 28 T cell receptor beta chains sequenced from a single sample in a study of blood T cell repertoires in COVID-19. The method was immunoSEQ multiplex PCR; TCRdb's version includes in-frame clones alone and lacks a portion of them. The repertoire holds some 200,000 clones, with around 86% as singletons. Sequenced input: PBMCs or T cells enriched from blood (not recorded which). The receptors were sampled from a man between 25 and 39 years old in a cohort exposed to, infected with or recovered from COVID-19 (not recorded which).

This chain uses TRBV29-1 with TRBJ2-5; possibly TRBD2 for D (6 bases). Trimming removed 6 bases at V and 2 bases at J, with 13 bases between. The CDR3 is 13 residues long. CDR1 is SQVTM, CDR2 ANQGSEA, per germline. CDR3 bases: TGCAGCGTCTCCGGTGGAGGGCAAGAGACCCAGTACTTC. Protein: CSVSGGGQETQYF.

The chain recombines TRBV9 with TRBJ2-1; D remains unclear. Germline V lookup: CDR1 SGDLS, CDR2 YYNGEE. The CDR3 consists of 15 residues. The V and J ends lost 0 bases and 6 bases respectively, with 13 bases between them. Written as DNA, the CDR3 is TGTGCCAGCAGCGTAGATTCCGGTTATCCCAATGAGCAGTTCTTC. It yields the protein CASSVDSGYPNEQFF.

The V gene is TRBV6-5, the J gene TRBJ2-7; tentatively, D is TRBD2 (5 bases). Per the germline V gene, CDR1 is MNHEY and CDR2 is SVGAGI. The CDR3 runs to 13 residues. The V end lost 5 bases, the J end lost 3 bases, and 11 bases lay between the germline ends. Here the CDR3 reads CASSSGLFYEQYF. The CDR3 coding sequence is TGTGCCAGCAGTAGCGGACTCTTCTACGAGCAGTACTTC.

The chain is built from TRBV7-9 and TRBJ1-2, with 7 bases matching TRBD1. This CDR3 is built from 17 residues. The ends lost 5 bases at V and 2 bases at J; junction bases unmatched: 14. Per germline, CDR1 SEHNR and CDR2 FQNEAQ (reference sequence). The DNA of the CDR3 is TGTGCCAGCAGCCACAACTATCACGGACAGGACAACTATGGCTACACCTTC. It specifies CASSHNYHGQDNYGYTF.

This clone was observed a few times. The chain carries TRBV4-1 and TRBJ2-7; 8 nucleotides align to TRBD1. Germline V gives CDR1 MGHRA, CDR2 YSYEKL. V was pared by 0 bases and J by 4 bases, with 8 bases of the junction left unmatched. The CDR3 covers 16 residues. DNA for the CDR3: TGCGCCAGCAGCCAAGATACCGGGACAGGCCGTTACGAGCAGTACTTC. Encoded protein: CASSQDTGTGRYEQYF.

The J gene is TRBJ2-1, the V gene TRBV2; possible D gene TRBD1, 6 bases. This CDR3 spans 15 amino acids. V was pared by 4 bases and J by 0 bases, with 10 bases between. CDR1 is SNHLY and CDR2 is FYNNEI in the germline V gene. The CDR3 DNA sequence: TGTGCCAGCAGTGGAGGCAGGGGCTCCTACAATGAGCAGTTCTTC. Protein sequence: CASSGGRGSYNEQFF.

The V and J genes are TRBV4-1 and TRBJ1-2, with unresolved D. The V end lost 4 bases, the J end lost 8 bases, and 26 bases lay between the germline ends. The CDR3 extends over 17 amino acids. Germline CDR1 reads MGHRA; CDR2 reads YSYEKL. The CDR3 DNA reads TGCGCCAGCAGCCCCTCTGTAGATCCGACAAACCGTTCAGGCTACACCTTC. It yields the protein CASSPSVDPTNRSGYTF.

This chain connects TRBV4-1 to TRBJ1-4; the match to TRBD1 covers 7 bases. Germline V gives CDR1 MGHRA, CDR2 YSYEKL. Trimming took 0 bases from V and 6 from J; bases not matched to a gene: 4. CDR3 length: 15 residues. The CDR3 loop is CASSQDRGQYEKLFF. CDR3 sequence (DNA): TGCGCCAGCAGCCAAGATAGGGGACAGTATGAAAAACTGTTTTTT.

The genes are TRBV27 and TRBJ2-7; no firm D call. CDR3 length: 13 residues. The V gene lost 4 bases and the J gene lost 4 bases, with 11 bases spanning the gap. Germline CDR1 and CDR2: MNHEY and SMNVEV (reference sequence). The CDR3 nucleotides read TGTGCCAGCAGTTCCGGGTCTTTATACGAGCAGTACTTC. Its translation: CASSSGSLYEQYF.

The chain recombines TRBV9 with TRBJ2-2, with a possible D match to TRBD1 (5 bases). Trimming cost V 3 bases and J 0 bases, with 15 bases left between them. Per germline, CDR1 SGDLS and CDR2 YYNGEE. The CDR3 sequence is 17 residues long. CDR3 amino acids: CASSDSRDTANTGELFF. The CDR3 DNA is TGTGCCAGCAGCGATTCCAGGGATACGGCGAACACCGGGGAGCTGTTTTTT.

The chain links TRBV5-4 to TRBJ2-5; 8 nucleotides align to TRBD2. The trim removed 0 bases at V and 2 bases at J, leaving 12 bases unmatched. Germline CDR1 SGHNT, CDR2 YYREEE (reference sequence). The CDR3 extends over 18 amino acids. This CDR3 reads CASSLDGLAGWSQETQYF. DNA for the CDR3: TGTGCCAGCAGCTTGGATGGGCTAGCGGGTTGGAGTCAAGAGACCCAGTACTTC.

This clone was seen a single time. The chain uses TRBV7-9 and TRBJ1-4; D not certain. Germline values: CDR1 SEHNR, CDR2 FQNEAQ (reference sequence). V was pared by 1 base and J by 7 bases, with 4 bases between. The CDR3 spans 12 residues. CDR3 loop: CASSLGSEKLFF. The CDR3 nucleotides read TGTGCCAGCAGCTTAGGGAGTGAAAAACTGTTTTTT.

V is TRBV7-8 and J is TRBJ1-5; D not certain. In germline, CDR1 is SGHVS, CDR2 FQNEAQ. V lost 1 base and J lost 4, with 17 bases in between. The CDR3 is made up of 17 amino acids. This CDR3 is CASSLEFSLNINQPQHF. In DNA form, the CDR3 reads TGTGCCAGCAGCTTAGAGTTCTCACTAAACATAAATCAGCCCCAGCATTTT.

The chain carries TRBV19 and TRBJ2-7; D is possibly TRBD1 (7 bases). The CDR3 contains 11 residues. The germline V gene has CDR1 LNHDA and CDR2 SQIVND (reference sequence). V lost 10 bases and J lost 4, with 11 bases in between. The CDR3 protein is CATQGGYEQYF. DNA for the CDR3: TGTGCCACTCAGGGGGGTTACGAGCAGTACTTC.

The rearrangement joins TRBV19 to TRBJ1-2, with a weak D call TRBD1 (6 bases). Germline V CDR1 and CDR2: LNHDA, SQIVND (reference sequence). The CDR3 contains 15 residues. The V end lost 7 bases, the J end lost 0 bases, and 15 bases lay between the germline ends. In nucleotides, the CDR3 is TGTGCCAGTACTAATAGGGGGTCCGCTAACTATGGCTACACCTTC. Protein: CASTNRGSANYGYTF.

The V and J genes are TRBV14 and TRBJ2-5; D is possibly TRBD2 (6 bases). The CDR3 is 14 residues long. The V gene lost 4 bases and the J gene lost 4 bases, with 13 bases spanning the gap. Germline CDR1 is SGHDN and CDR2 is FVKESK. DNA of the CDR3: TGTGCCAGCAGCCCTGCGGGGCTAGCAGAGACCCAGTACTTC. Translated, it gives CASSPAGLAETQYF.

The chain has TRBV28 and TRBJ1-3; unclear D gene. Germline V gene sequence: CDR1 MDHEN, CDR2 SYDVKM. The CDR3 totals 8 residues. CDR3 protein: CPGNTIYF. CDR3 nucleotide sequence: TGTCCTGGAAACACCATATATTTT.

This chain connects TRBV27 to TRBJ2-1, with 7 bases identical to TRBD2. CDR3 length: 17 residues. Germline values: CDR1 MNHEY, CDR2 SMNVEV (reference sequence). Trimming took 3 bases from V and 9 from J; bases not matched to a gene: 17. The CDR3 here is CASSFRGGETFMSEQFF. In DNA, the CDR3 is TGTGCCAGCAGTTTCCGTGGGGGGGAGACTTTCATGAGTGAGCAGTTCTTC.

This clone was detected a few times. The rearrangement joins TRBV27 to TRBJ1-5, with a weak D call TRBD1 (6 bases). In germline, CDR1 is MNHEY, CDR2 SMNVEV (reference sequence). The CDR3 is made up of 15 amino acids. V was trimmed by 5 bases and J by 2 bases, leaving 13 bases between them. In nucleotides, the CDR3 is TGTGCCAGCAGTGCAGGGGCTGTCGGCAATCAGCCCCAGCATTTT. Translating it yields CASSAGAVGNQPQHF.

This chain joins TRBV9 and TRBJ2-3; 8 nucleotides line up with TRBD2. CDR3 size: 13 residues. V shed 5 bases, J shed 4 bases, and the junction held 3 bases outside the gene matches. Germline CDR1 SGDLS, CDR2 YYNGEE. CDR3 nucleotides: TGTGCCAGCAGTCAGGGACTAGCAGATACGCAGTATTTT. Translated: CASSQGLADTQYF.

The chain links TRBV28 to TRBJ1-3, with 8 nucleotides matching TRBD1. The CDR3 runs to 15 residues. The V and J ends lost 8 bases and 4 bases, in that order; junction bases with no gene match: 10. Germline lookup yields CDR1 MDHEN and CDR2 SYDVKM. The CDR3 nucleotides are TGTGCCAGCGCGCGGACAGGGACGCAAGGAAACACCATATATTTT. It yields the protein CASARTGTQGNTIYF.

The V call is TRBV5-1, the J call TRBJ1-5; D gene unclear. The CDR3 is 14 residues long. The germline CDR1 and CDR2 sequences are SGHRS and YFSETQ. V was clipped by 0 bases and J by 5 bases, with 9 bases between them. The CDR3 spells CASSLDRGDQPQHF. The CDR3 DNA reads TGCGCCAGCAGCTTGGATCGGGGAGATCAGCCCCAGCATTTT.

J is TRBJ2-6 and V is TRBV20-1; no firm D call. Germline CDR1 is DFQATT and CDR2 is SNEGSKA (reference sequence). The V gene lost 3 bases and the J gene lost 4 bases, with 16 bases spanning the gap. The CDR3 is made up of 16 amino acids. The CDR3 here is CSASTRRRMGANVLTF. The DNA of the CDR3 is TGCAGTGCTAGTACACGTCGGCGGATGGGGGCCAACGTCCTGACTTTC.

The CDR3 here is CASSRTTSGSSPYEQYF. CDR3 nucleotides: TGCGCCAGCTCGAGGACCACTAGCGGGAGTAGTCCCTACGAGCAGTACTTC. V is TRBV5-1 and J is TRBJ2-7; TRBD2 matches at 11 bases. The V gene end was trimmed by 7 bases and the J gene end by 2 bases; junction bases not matched to a gene: 14. The CDR3 runs to 17 residues. Germline V CDR1 and CDR2: SGHRS, YFSETQ.

CDR3 nucleotides: TGTGCCAGCAGCTCGGACCCGGGGAGGATCGGAGATACGCAGTATTTT. Encoded protein: CASSSDPGRIGDTQYF. This chain connects TRBV11-3 to TRBJ2-3; a possible D gene is TRBD2 (6 bases). Between the trimmed V and J ends, which lost 4 bases and 5 bases, there was a span of 19 bases. The length of the CDR3 is 16 residues. Germline V lookup: CDR1 SGHNT, CDR2 YENEEA.

The chain has TRBV7-2 and TRBJ2-2; 7 positions match TRBD2. The germline gives CDR1 SGHTA, CDR2 FQGNSA. V trimming: 1 base; J trimming: 5 bases; junction bases outside the gene matches: 4. The CDR3 has 15 residues. CDR3 nucleotides: TGTGCCAGCAGCTTAGGGACTAGACATACCGGGGAGCTGTTTTTT. Translation gives CASSLGTRHTGELFF.

V is TRBV7-8 and J is TRBJ2-1; 9 bases fit TRBD2. The CDR3 length is 13 residues. Trimming cost V 7 bases and J 9 bases; bases outside gene matches: 7. Germline values: CDR1 SGHVS, CDR2 FQNEAQ. CDR3 sequence reads: CASIPAGGFEQFF. In nucleotides, the CDR3 is TGTGCCAGCATCCCGGCGGGGGGGTTTGAGCAGTTCTTC. Variable domain in full (rest from reference TRBV7-8 and TRBJ2-1): GAGVSQSPRYKVAKRGQDVALRCDPISGHVSLFWYQQALGQGPEFLTYFQNEAQLDKSGLPSDRFFAERPEGSVSTLKIQRTQQEDSAVYLCASIPAGGFEQFFGPGTRLTVL.

V usage is TRBV5-1 and J usage is TRBJ2-6; no definite D call. The CDR3 has 15 amino acids. The V end was cut by 0 bases, the J end by 2 bases, with 6 bases between. Germline loops: CDR1 SGHRS, CDR2 YFSETQ. DNA of the CDR3: TGCGCCAGCAGCTTGGCCCCTACTGGGGCCAACGTCCTGACTTTC. It specifies CASSLAPTGANVLTF. Full variable domain (missing parts from reference TRBV5-1 and TRBJ2-6): KAGVTQTPRYLIKTRGQQVTLSCSPISGHRSVSWYQQTPGQGLQFLFEYFSETQRNKGNFPGRFSGRQFSNSRSEMNVSTLELGDSALYLCASSLAPTGANVLTFGAGSRLTVL.